This T cell receptor beta chain emerged from a study of blood T cell repertoires in COVID-19. As for the study in general: COVID-19 samples collected from the United States, Italy and Spain covered acute and convalescent phases.

CDR1 is LNHDA, CDR2 SQIVND, per germline (reference sequence). This CDR3 is built from 15 residues. Note on this clone: One junction end disagrees with the germline gene, perhaps due to a read error. Other DNA sequences of this sample code for an identical CDR3.

Here immunoSEQ multiplex PCR was the method, and the copy in TCRdb shows in-frame clones only, minus some. The data contain approximately 250,000 clones, 75% to 90% of them singletons. The J gene is TRBJ1-3, the V gene TRBV19; 7 nucleotides line up with TRBD1. The TCR comes from a woman in her sixties or seventies with COVID-19, enrolled during active disease. Sequencing was carried out using peripheral blood. The CDR3 loop is CASSVTGDPGNTIYF. The DNA of the CDR3 is TGTGCCAGTAGTGTCACAGGGGACCCTGGAAATACCATATATTTT.